The clone carrying this T cell receptor (beta chain) was seen a few times. Categorization into cohorts depended on clinical history that participants reported. This record belongs to a study of blood T cell repertoires in COVID-19. This CDR3 is 12 amino acids long. Germline V gene data show CDR1 as PRHDT and CDR2 as FYEKMQ (reference sequence). Trimming left V 5 bases short and J 8 bases short, with 9 bases between. Profiling relied on immunoSEQ multiplex PCR, and the TCRdb table lists in-frame clones only, not all of them. The profile shows about 250,000 clones, over 75% of them singletons. Sequenced material: PBMCs or T cells enriched from blood (not recorded which). V gene TRBV13 combines with J gene TRBJ2-2, with D unclear. The sequence derives from a woman in her 50s with acute COVID-19. The CDR3: CASSLLRGELFF. The DNA for the CDR3 is TGTGCCAGCAGCCTCCTGCGGGGGGAGCTGTTTTTT.